This TCR beta chain originates from a study of a mutant IDH1 vaccine in newly diagnosed glioma. Indicated time point: week 11, during vaccination. Doses comprised 300 ug of mutant IDH1 20-mer peptide each, plus topical imiquimod. Germline assignment: CDR1 MGHRA and CDR2 YSYEKL. The length of the CDR3 is 15 residues. V dropped 4 bases and J dropped 5 bases, with 17 bases sitting between them. TCRdb keeps only in-frame clones here, not all; method: immunoSEQ multiplex PCR. In the table there are around 40,000 clones, roughly 84% of which are singletons. On this clone: As yet, its antigen is unknown.

The TCR was taken from a man aged 35 to 55 with glioma. This specimen was PBMCs, taken from a glioma patient whose treatment included an IDH1 peptide vaccine. The chain joins TRBV4-1 to TRBJ1-2; maybe TRBD1 (5 bases). The CDR3 is CASSPDGTARYGYTF. Here the CDR3 DNA reads TGCGCCAGCAGCCCTGATGGGACGGCCAGATATGGCTACACCTTC.